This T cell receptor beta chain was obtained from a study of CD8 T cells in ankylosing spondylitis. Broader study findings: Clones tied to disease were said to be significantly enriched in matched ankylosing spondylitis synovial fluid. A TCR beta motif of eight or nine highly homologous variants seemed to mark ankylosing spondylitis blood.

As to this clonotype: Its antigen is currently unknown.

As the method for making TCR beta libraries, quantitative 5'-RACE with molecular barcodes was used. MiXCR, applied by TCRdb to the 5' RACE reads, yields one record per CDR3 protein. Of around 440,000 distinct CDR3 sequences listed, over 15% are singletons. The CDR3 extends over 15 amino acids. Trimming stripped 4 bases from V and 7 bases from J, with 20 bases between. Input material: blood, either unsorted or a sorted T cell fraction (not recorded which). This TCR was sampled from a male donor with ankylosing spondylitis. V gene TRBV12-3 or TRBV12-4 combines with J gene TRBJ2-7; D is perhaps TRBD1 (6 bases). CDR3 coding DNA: TGTGCCAGCAGTTCCAGGGGCTCCTCTACGGATGAGCAGTACTTC. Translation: CASSSRGSSTDEQYF.